The clone carrying this T cell receptor (beta chain) came up many times. The authors built TCR beta libraries using iRepertoire HTBI primers and Arm-PCR of CDR3 regions. TCRdb used MiXCR to reprocess the multiplex PCR reads, holding one entry per CDR3 protein. Of 680,000 or so distinct CDR3 sequences in the sample, less than 20% were seen once. Specified time point: newly diagnosed GD, antithyroid drugs for less than 3 months. RNA isolated from PBMCs was used to make the TCR library. Doctors identified Graves' disease using the American Thyroid Association guidelines. This sample is drawn from a study of regulatory T cells in long-lasting Graves disease. Germline CDR1 is DFQATT and CDR2 is SNEGSKA (reference sequence). Trimming removed 6 bases from V and 6 bases from J, with 12 bases in between. CDR3 size: 12 residues. These data also formed part of another study, on T cells in Graves' hyperthyroidism and ophthalmopathy. From that second work: The study excluded patients with uncontrolled infection, other autoimmune disease, pregnancy or lactation. Patients with ophthalmopathy were separated from those with stable hyperthyroidism by a 13 V-J model. Before onset, ophthalmopathy was predicted by the model a median 6.5 months earlier.

Sequencing was performed on peripheral blood mononuclear cells (PBMCs), taken at new diagnosis, from a patient treated with antithyroid drugs. This chain connects TRBV20-1 to TRBJ2-1; D is ambiguous. The sequence was obtained from a woman aged 25 to 39 with Graves disease. This chain's CDR3 is CSATNWGNEQFF. The CDR3 DNA sequence: TGCAGTGCCACCAACTGGGGCAATGAGCAGTTCTTC.